This TCR beta chain was sequenced in a study of blood T cell repertoires in COVID-19. Study information: COVID-19 samples collected from the United States, Italy and Spain covered acute and convalescent phases. The analysed material was cDNA or gDNA that came from T cells, B-cell-depleted T cells, or PBMCs.

The assay was immunoSEQ multiplex PCR, and TCRdb's table has in-frame clones only and misses some. The sample includes about 210,000 clones, 75% to 85% seen only once; the top ten take around 13%. Germline V CDR1 and CDR2: SGHDT, YYEEEE. This CDR3 region has 14 residues. V lost 0 bases, J lost 14 bases, and 18 bases lay in between. The rearrangement joins TRBV5-6 to TRBJ2-1, with a possible D match to TRBD1 (5 bases). The sample was peripheral blood. The receptor was derived from a human donor in a cohort sampled during active COVID-19. DNA of the CDR3: TGTGCCAGCAGCTTGGCTGTCGTCCCAGGGATGGAGTTCTTC. This sequence encodes CASSLAVVPGMEFF.